A selection of T cell receptor beta chains follows, all from one sample in a study of molecular identifiers for immune sequencing clone quantification. Each CDR3 protein gets one entry after TCRdb re-called the PCR reads with MiXCR. The data contain 250,000 to 400,000 distinct CDR3 sequences, over 20% of them singletons. Specimen: naive CD8+ T cells from blood, with Jurkat cell RNA spiked in. The receptor source for this set is a human donor in good health. Some libraries in this study had Jurkat cell RNA spiked in. Both conserved end residues are part of each CDR3. The D gene is left open where the match is weak. Clone size is given for some rows only: seen once, a few or many times, or a class if the clone is expanded.

v_gene: TRBV4-3; abundance: many; d_gene: TRBD1; j_gene: TRBJ2-3; CDR3nt: TGTGCCAGCAGCCAGGACAGGGGGCCGACAGATACGCAGTATTTT; CDR3aa: CASSQDRGPTDTQYF
v_gene: TRBV19; abundance: many; d_gene: NA; j_gene: TRBJ1-2; CDR3nt: TGTGCCAGTAGTATAATGACGGCCACTTATGGCTACACCTTC; CDR3aa: CASSIMTATYGYTF
v_gene: TRBV12-3/TRBV12-4; abundance: many; d_gene: NA; j_gene: TRBJ1-5; CDR3nt: TGTGCCAGCAGTTTGTTTGGGGATAGCAATCAGCCCCAGCATTTT; CDR3aa: CASSLFGDSNQPQHF
v_gene: TRBV12-3/TRBV12-4; abundance: few; d_gene: TRBD1; j_gene: TRBJ1-6; CDR3nt: TGTGCCAGCAGTTTCGGGACAGGGTACTCACCCCTCCACTTT; CDR3aa: CASSFGTGYSPLHF
v_gene: TRBV7-2; abundance: many; d_gene: NA; j_gene: TRBJ2-2; CDR3nt: TGTGCCAGCAGCTTAACCACCGGGGAGCTGTTTTTT; CDR3aa: CASSLTTGELFF
v_gene: TRBV28; abundance: many; d_gene: TRBD2; j_gene: TRBJ2-7; CDR3nt: TGTGCCAGCAGTACGGGACTAGCGGAGCCCGCCTACGAGCAGTACTTC; CDR3aa: CASSTGLAEPAYEQYF
v_gene: TRBV24-1; abundance: many; d_gene: NA; j_gene: TRBJ2-5; CDR3nt: TGTGCCACCAGTGAGGCGAACCAAGAGACCCAGTACTTC; CDR3aa: CATSEANQETQYF
v_gene: TRBV9; abundance: few; d_gene: TRBD2; j_gene: TRBJ2-2; CDR3nt: TGTGCCAGCAGCCCCGAGCGGGGGGGCCGAGGCGGGGAGCTGTTTTTT; CDR3aa: CASSPERGGRGGELFF
v_gene: TRBV2; abundance: many; d_gene: NA; j_gene: TRBJ2-5; CDR3nt: TGTGCCAGCAGTGGGGGGACTTGGGCGGAGACCCAGTACTTC; CDR3aa: CASSGGTWAETQYF
v_gene: TRBV20-1; abundance: once; d_gene: NA; j_gene: TRBJ1-2; CDR3nt: TGCAGCACACGCGCCATAGCTGGCTACACCTTC; CDR3aa: CSTRAIAGYTF
v_gene: TRBV25-1; abundance: few; d_gene: NA; j_gene: TRBJ1-4; CDR3nt: TGTGCCAGCAGTGAGGAGACAGGTTATGGTGAAAAACTGTTTTTT; CDR3aa: CASSEETGYGEKLFF
v_gene: TRBV7-3; abundance: NA; d_gene: NA; j_gene: TRBJ1-5; CDR3nt: TGTGCCAGCAGCCAACTAGCTCCGGGAAATCAGCCCCAGCATTTT; CDR3aa: CASSQLAPGNQPQHF
v_gene: TRBV27; abundance: NA; d_gene: TRBD2; j_gene: TRBJ2-3; CDR3nt: TGTGCCAGCAGTTTTTCAGCGGGGGGGCCCCCAGGTACGCAGTATTTT; CDR3aa: CASSFSAGGPPGTQYF